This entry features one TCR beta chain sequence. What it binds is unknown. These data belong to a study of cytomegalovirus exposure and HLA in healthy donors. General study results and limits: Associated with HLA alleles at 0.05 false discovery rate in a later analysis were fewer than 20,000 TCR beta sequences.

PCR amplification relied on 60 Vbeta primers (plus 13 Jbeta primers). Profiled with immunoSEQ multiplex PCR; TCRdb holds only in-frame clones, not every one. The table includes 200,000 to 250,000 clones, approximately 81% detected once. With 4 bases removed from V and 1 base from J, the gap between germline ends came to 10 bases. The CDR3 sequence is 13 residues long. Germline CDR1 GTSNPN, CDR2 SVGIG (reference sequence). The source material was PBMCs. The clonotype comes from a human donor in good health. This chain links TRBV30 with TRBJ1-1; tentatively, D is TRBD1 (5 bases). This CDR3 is CAWTRTPNTEAFF. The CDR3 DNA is TGTGCCTGGACCCGGACACCGAACACTGAAGCTTTCTTT.